This TCR beta chain is drawn from a study of T-cell reconstitution after alpha-beta-depleted transplantation in children. V lost 10 bases, J lost 5 bases, and 15 bases lay in between. Germline V gene data show CDR1 as SEHNR and CDR2 as FQNEAQ (reference sequence). This CDR3 is built from 14 residues. Regarding the study as a whole: Reported findings indicate that, about two months after transplant, alpha-beta T cells came from several hundred expanded clones, which were derived from non-depleted graft cells. T-cell numbers and diversity, one year after transplant, stemmed largely from T cells that were newly produced. Some patients' high day-60 TCRbeta diversity was attributed to recipient cells surviving conditioning.

With regard to this clonotype: The antigen remains undetermined.

Unique molecular identifiers were used in preparing the TCRbeta library. TCRdb reprocessed the PCR reads with MiXCR, giving one entry per CDR3 protein. This sample yields 700,000 to 950,000 distinct CDR3 sequences, of which approximately 15% are seen a single time; 5% belongs to the top ten. The chain has TRBV7-9 and TRBJ1-6; a weak D match, TRBD1 (5 bases). This clonotype was obtained from a male patient under 18 who had a stem cell transplant for acute lymphoblastic leukemia, so the T cells may come from the graft donor. The sequencing used PBMCs, mostly from graft donor cells, collected 360 days after TCRalphabeta/CD19-depleted stem cell transplant. CDR3 bases: TGTGCCATCTCCTCGGGACGGCATAATTCACCCCTCCACTTT. Its protein product is CAISSGRHNSPLHF.